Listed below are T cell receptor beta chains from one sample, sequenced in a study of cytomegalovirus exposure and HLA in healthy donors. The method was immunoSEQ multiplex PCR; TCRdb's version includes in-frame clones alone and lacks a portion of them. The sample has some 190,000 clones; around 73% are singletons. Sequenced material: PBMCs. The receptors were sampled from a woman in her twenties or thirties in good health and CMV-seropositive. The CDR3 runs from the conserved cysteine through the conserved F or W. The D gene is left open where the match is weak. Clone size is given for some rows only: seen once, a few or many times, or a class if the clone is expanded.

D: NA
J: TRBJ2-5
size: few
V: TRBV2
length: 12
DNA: TGTGCCAGCACCTCGGAGGGAGAGACCCAGTACTTC
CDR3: CASTSEGETQYF

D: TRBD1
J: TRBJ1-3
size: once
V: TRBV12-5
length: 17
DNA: TGTGCTAGTGGTACAAGGGACAGGGTAAACTCTGGAAACACCATATATTTT
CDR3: CASGTRDRVNSGNTIYF

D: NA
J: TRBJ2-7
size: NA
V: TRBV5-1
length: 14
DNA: TGCGCCAGCAGCCCGGACAGGCTGGGGGGCGAGCAGTACTTC
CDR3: CASSPDRLGGEQYF

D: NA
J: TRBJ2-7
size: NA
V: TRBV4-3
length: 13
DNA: TGCGCCAGCAGCCAAGTTTACAGGGACGAGCAGTACTTC
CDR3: CASSQVYRDEQYF

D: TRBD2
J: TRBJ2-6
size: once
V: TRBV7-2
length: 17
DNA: TGTGCCAGCAGCTTCAGCCTAGCGGCGAGCGGGGCCAACGTCCTGACTTTC
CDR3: CASSFSLAASGANVLTF

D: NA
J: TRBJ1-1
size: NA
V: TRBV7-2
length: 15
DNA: TGTGCCAGCAGCCGTCCTACCGCAGGGATTACTGAAGCTTTCTTT
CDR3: CASSRPTAGITEAFF

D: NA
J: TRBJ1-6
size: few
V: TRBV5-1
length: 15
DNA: TGCGCCAGCAGCTGGGTGCAGGGTTCTCATTCACCCCTCCACTTT
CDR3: CASSWVQGSHSPLHF

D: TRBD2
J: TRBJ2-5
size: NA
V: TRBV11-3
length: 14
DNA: TGTGCCAGCAGCCGGGGGGGGAGTGGCGAGACCCAGTACTTC
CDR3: CASSRGGSGETQYF

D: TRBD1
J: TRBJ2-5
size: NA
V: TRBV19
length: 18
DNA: TGTGCCAGTAGTCCCGACTCGGGTACAGGGGGGCGGCAAGAGACCCAGTACTTC
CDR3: CASSPDSGTGGRQETQYF

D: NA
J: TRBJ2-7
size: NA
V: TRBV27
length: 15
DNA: TGTGCCAGCAGTTTCGACCCACAGGGTTCCTACGAGCAGTACTTC
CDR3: CASSFDPQGSYEQYF

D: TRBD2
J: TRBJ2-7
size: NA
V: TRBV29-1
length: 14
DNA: TGCAGCGCAGTAGCGGGGGCCGGCCCCTACGAGCAGTACTTC
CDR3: CSAVAGAGPYEQYF

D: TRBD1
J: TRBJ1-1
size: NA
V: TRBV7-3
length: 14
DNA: TGTGCCAGCAGCCCACGACAGGGAAACACTGAAGCTTTCTTT
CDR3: CASSPRQGNTEAFF

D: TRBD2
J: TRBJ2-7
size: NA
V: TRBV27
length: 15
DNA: TGTGCCAGCAGTTTACGGGAGGGGTCCACCTACGAGCAGTACTTC
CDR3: CASSLREGSTYEQYF

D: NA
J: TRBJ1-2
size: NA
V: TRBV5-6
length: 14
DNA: TGTGCCAGCACCCGCTCCGGGATTGGCTATGGCTACACCTTC
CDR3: CASTRSGIGYGYTF

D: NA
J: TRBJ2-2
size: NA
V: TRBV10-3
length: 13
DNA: TGTGCCATCAGTGCGAGGGACACCGGGGAGCTGTTTTTT
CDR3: CAISARDTGELFF

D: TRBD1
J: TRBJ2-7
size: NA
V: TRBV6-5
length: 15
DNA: TGTGCCAGCAGTTACTCGGACAGGGGTGGGTACGAGCAGTACTTC
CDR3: CASSYSDRGGYEQYF

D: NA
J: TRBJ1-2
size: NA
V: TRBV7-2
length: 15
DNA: TGTGCCAGCAGCTTAGTTCGACAGGCGAACTATGGCTACACCTTC
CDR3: CASSLVRQANYGYTF

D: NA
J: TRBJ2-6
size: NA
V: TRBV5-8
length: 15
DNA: TGTGCCAGCAGCTCTGGGCTCTCTGGGGCCAACGTCCTGACTTTC
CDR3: CASSSGLSGANVLTF

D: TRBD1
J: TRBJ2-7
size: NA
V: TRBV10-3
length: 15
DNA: TGTGCCATCAGGGCCGGGGGACAGGGTGTAGACGAGCAGTACTTC
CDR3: CAIRAGGQGVDEQYF

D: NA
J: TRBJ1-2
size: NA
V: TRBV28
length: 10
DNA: TGTGCCGCGCGGCGCTATGGCTACACCTTC
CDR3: CAARRYGYTF

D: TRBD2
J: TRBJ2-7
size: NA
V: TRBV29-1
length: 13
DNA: TGCAGCGTTCAGCGGGAGAAGCCCTACGAGCAGTACTTC
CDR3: CSVQREKPYEQYF

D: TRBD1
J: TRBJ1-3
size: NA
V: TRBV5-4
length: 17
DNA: TGTGCCAGCAGTTCTACAGGGGGTGGATTCTCTGGAAACACCATATATTTT
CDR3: CASSSTGGGFSGNTIYF

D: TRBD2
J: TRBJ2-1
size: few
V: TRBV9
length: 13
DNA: TGTGCCAGCAGTGGACTAGCGAGCAATGAGCAGTTCTTC
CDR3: CASSGLASNEQFF

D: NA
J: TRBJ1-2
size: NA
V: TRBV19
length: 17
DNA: TGTGCCAGTAGTATAGATGGGGCCCCAGCCCGCTCCTATGGCTACACCTTC
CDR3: CASSIDGAPARSYGYTF

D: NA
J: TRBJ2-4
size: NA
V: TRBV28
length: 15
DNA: TGTGCCAGCGGCCCCATGGGGGCAGCCAAAAACATTCAGTACTTC
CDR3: CASGPMGAAKNIQYF

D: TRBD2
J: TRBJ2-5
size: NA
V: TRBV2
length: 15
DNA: TGTGCCAGCACTGTTAGCGGGAGGGAGGGGAAGACCCAGTACTTC
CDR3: CASTVSGREGKTQYF

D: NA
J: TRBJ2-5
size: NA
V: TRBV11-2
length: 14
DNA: TGTGCCAGCAACTTAATGGACAGTTCTGGGACCCAGTACTTC
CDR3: CASNLMDSSGTQYF

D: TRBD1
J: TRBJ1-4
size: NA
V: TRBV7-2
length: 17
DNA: TGTGCCAGCAGCTTGAGGGGGCCCCCCCTCTTTGGGGAAAAACTGTTTTTT
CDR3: CASSLRGPPLFGEKLFF

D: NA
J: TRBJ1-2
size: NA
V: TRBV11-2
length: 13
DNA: TGTGCCAGCAGCTTCGACAGGAACTATGGCTACACCTTC
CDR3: CASSFDRNYGYTF

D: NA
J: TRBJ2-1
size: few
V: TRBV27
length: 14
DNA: TGTGCCAGCAGCCATAACCTCGGTAACAATGAGCAGTTCTTC
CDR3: CASSHNLGNNEQFF

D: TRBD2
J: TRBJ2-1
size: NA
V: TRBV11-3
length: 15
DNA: TGTGCCAGCAGCTTAGGACTAGCGGGGGGGGCTGAGCAGTTCTTC
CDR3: CASSLGLAGGAEQFF

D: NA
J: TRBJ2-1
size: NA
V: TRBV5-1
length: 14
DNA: TGCGCCAGCAGCATAGGACAAGAATACAATGAGCAGTTCTTC
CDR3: CASSIGQEYNEQFF

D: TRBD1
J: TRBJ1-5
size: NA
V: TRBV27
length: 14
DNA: TGTGCCAGCAGTTCCAGACAGGGGGGACAGCCCCAGCATTTT
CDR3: CASSSRQGGQPQHF

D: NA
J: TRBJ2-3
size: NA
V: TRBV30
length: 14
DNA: TGTGCCTGGAGTGTGGGAGGATCCACAGATACGCAGTATTTT
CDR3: CAWSVGGSTDTQYF

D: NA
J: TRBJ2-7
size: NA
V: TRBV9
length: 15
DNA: TGTGCCAGCAACGCCCAAGGGTATGGAGGGGACGAGCAGTACTTC
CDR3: CASNAQGYGGDEQYF

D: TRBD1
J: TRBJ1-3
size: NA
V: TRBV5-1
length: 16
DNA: TGCGCCAGCAGCTTGGGGGGGACAGCCTCTGGAAACACCATATATTTT
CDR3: CASSLGGTASGNTIYF

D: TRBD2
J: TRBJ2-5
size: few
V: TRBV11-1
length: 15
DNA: TGTGCCAGCAGCTTAGGCGGGAGTTTGGGAGAGACCCAGTACTTC
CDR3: CASSLGGSLGETQYF

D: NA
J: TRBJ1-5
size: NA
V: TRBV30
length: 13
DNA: TGTGCCTGGAGTGGACAGAGTAATCAGCCCCAGCATTTT
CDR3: CAWSGQSNQPQHF

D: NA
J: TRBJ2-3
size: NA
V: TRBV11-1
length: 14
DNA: TGTGCCAGCAGCTTAGCGGGAGGCGCAGATACGCAGTATTTT
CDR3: CASSLAGGADTQYF

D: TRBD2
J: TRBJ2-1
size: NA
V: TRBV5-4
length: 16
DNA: TGTGCCAGCAGCTTCGTGCGGGGGAGCTCCTACAATGAGCAGTTCTTC
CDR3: CASSFVRGSSYNEQFF

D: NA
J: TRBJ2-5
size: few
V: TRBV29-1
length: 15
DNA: TGCAGCGTTGAATTCGAGGGGGCGATCGGGAGAACCCAGTACTTC
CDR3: CSVEFEGAIGRTQYF

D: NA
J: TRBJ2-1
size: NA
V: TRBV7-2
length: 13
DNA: TGTGCCGGCAGCCTGGACAGTTACAATGAGCAGTTCTTC
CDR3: CAGSLDSYNEQFF

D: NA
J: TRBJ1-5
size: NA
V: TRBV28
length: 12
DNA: TGTGCCAGTTATGACAGGAATCAGCCCCAGCATTTT
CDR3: CASYDRNQPQHF

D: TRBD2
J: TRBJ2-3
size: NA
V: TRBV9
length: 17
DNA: TGTGCCAGCAGCGCGGGACTAGCGGGGGGACTCACAGATACGCAGTATTTT
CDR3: CASSAGLAGGLTDTQYF

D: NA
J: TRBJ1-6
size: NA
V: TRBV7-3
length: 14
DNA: TGTGCCAGCAGCTTCGGACAGCTTAATTCACCCCTCCACTTT
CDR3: CASSFGQLNSPLHF

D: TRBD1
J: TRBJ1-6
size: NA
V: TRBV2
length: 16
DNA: TGTGCCAGCAGTGAAAGGCAGGGGGTAGGGAATTCACCCCTCCACTTT
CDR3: CASSERQGVGNSPLHF

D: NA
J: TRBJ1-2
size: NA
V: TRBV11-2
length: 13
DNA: TGTGCCAGCAGCTTTGTCAGGTCTGGAGGCTACACCTTC
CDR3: CASSFVRSGGYTF

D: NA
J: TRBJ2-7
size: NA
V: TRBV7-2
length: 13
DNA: TGTGCCAGCAGCTTAGCGAGGCCGGACGAGCAGTACTTC
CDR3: CASSLARPDEQYF